The T cell receptor (beta chain) under discussion was sequenced for a study of T cell responses to AZD1222 COVID-19 vaccine. Assay: immunoSEQ multiplex PCR; the TCRdb copy retains only in-frame clones and omits some. Of over 75,000 clones detected, 80% to 90% appear once; the ten largest clones hold roughly 29%. V was cut by 4 bases and J by 10 bases, with 12 bases left in between. This CDR3 comprises 12 residues. CDR1 and CDR2 from the germline V gene are SGDLS and YYNGEE. This clone was observed a few times. This TCR was recovered from an adult in good health. Here the sequenced sample was peripheral blood, taken on day 0 of AZD1222 vaccination. V is TRBV9 and J is TRBJ2-1; either TRBD1 or TRBD2 may fit D (7 bases each). The CDR3 DNA follows: TGTGCCAGCAGCCCAGGGGGGGCAGAGCAGTTCTTC. It translates to CASSPGGAEQFF.